Sequencing of this TCR beta chain was carried out in a study of read filtering for tumor transcriptome and immune sequencing (dated by TCRdb to about 2020). A note on the overall study: The cohort consisted of roughly 16 male and roughly 15 female patients, with a mean age of approximately 70 years and an age range of 47 to 80. Per sample, about 4.05 to 11 million TCR-region mapped reads were obtained with IR-seq, compared with only about 85 to 1273 with RNA-seq. By revised international staging, eight or nine patients were R-ISS I, some 17 were R-ISS II and roughly 7 were R-ISS III. Using the same bone marrow samples, the study compared TCR repertoires obtained by targeted immune repertoire sequencing with those obtained by bulk whole-transcriptome sequencing. One main goal was a read-filtering strategy for immune repertoire data, in particular deciding whether clonotypes backed by only one read should be removed. After DNase treatment, whole-transcriptome libraries were prepared with the TruSeq RNA Access Library Prep Kit.

Each patient had bone marrow sampled at the time of active disease. Bone marrow mononuclear cells were isolated by Ficoll-Hypaque density gradient centrifugation. CD138-negative cells were obtained by negative selection after labeling with CD138 magnetic microbeads on a MACS separator, removing myeloma plasma cells. Purity of the isolated cells was checked by flow cytometry on an Attune NxT using CD138 antibodies. Total RNA was extracted using TRIzol reagent and was quantified on a NanoDrop spectrophotometer. For each patient, paired RNA-seq and IR-seq were run on the CD138-negative bone marrow sample from that patient. TCR libraries were built from approximately 400 ng RNA with the Immunoverse kit, using molecular barcoded adaptors covering alpha/delta and beta/gamma chains. TCR library preparation used the same RNA that went into transcriptome sequencing. Sequencing of the TCR libraries was done on an Illumina HiSeq 4000 with 2 x 150 cycles. The study's own analysis went as follows. Using MiXCR, which included quality filtering and error correction, TCR reads were aligned to human V, D, J and C references and then assembled into CDR3 clonotypes. The tcR package in R was used for analysis of clonotype counts and gene usage diversity. Raw mapping reads were checked after the RNA-seq reads had been mapped by STAR aligner version 2.5.3a onto the human GRCh37 genome. To test how sequencing depth affects detected clonotypes, IR-seq fastq files were randomly downsampled with Seqtk 1.3. TCRdb reanalyzed the raw reads on its own, using fastp at Q25 for trimming and MiXCR for clone calling, and kept in-frame beta chains. One record per CDR3 amino acid sequence lists the most common genes and DNA. What appears here as the V and J calls and clone size reflects TCRdb's work, not the paper's. This sample gives 130,000 or so distinct CDR3 sequences in total; 13% of them show up just once. About 7.7% of the sample lies in the top ten.

There are 12 amino acids in the CDR3, from cysteine to phenylalanine inclusive. Kept here is only the CDR3 DNA, which spans 36 bases and is read in frame from base 1. V gives up 6 bases and J gives up 1 base, and the segment between their germline ends measures 6 bases. Taken from the germline V gene, the CDR1 and CDR2 loops are ENHRY and SYGVKD. This clonotype showed up many times. There is no known antigen for this receptor. Nothing much larger sits one base from this clone, and base qualities are not available. What the work shows at the level of the full study, not this receptor alone: Single-read clonotypes made up 80% to 85% of clonotypes but only 3.5% to 4% of total reads in IR-seq, compared with just under 75% of clonotypes and approximately 40% of reads in RNA-seq. The correlation between IR-seq and RNA-seq shared clonotype proportions was increased by removal of single-read clonotypes. Clonotypes were captured by IR-seq at much higher depth and more reliably than by RNA-seq, and smaller IR-seq throughput was sufficient for identification of most shared clonotypes. The sorted CD138-negative fraction was not purified T cells but a mixed bone marrow immune population.

The clonotype comes from a donor aged 40 or over with multiple myeloma. The sample taken for sequencing was a population of CD138-negative cells sorted from bone marrow. The sample's cell subset or site label is to be understood as: bone marrow mononuclear cells depleted of CD138+ plasma/myeloma cells by negative magnetic selection. The sequence is built from TRBV10-3 and TRBJ1-1, with a tentative D gene TRBD1 over 5 matching bases. Read as DNA, the sequence is TGTGCCATCAGAAGGGGGAACACTGAAGCTTTCTTT. Its translation reads: CAIRRGNTEAFF.